Below, 23 T cell receptor beta chains from the same sample are listed, as sequenced in a study of human T cells and chemical hapten exposure. From the RACE reads, TCRdb called clonotypes with MiXCR, one entry per CDR3 protein. The data hold tens of thousands of distinct CDR3 sequences, with 8.5% to 12% observed a single time. Time point: patch test 2, 6 weeks after DPC sensitization. Treatment reported: therapeutic diphenylcyclopropenone sensitization with weekly scalp DPC. The specimen was whole blood, collected in connection with sensitization to the hapten diphenylcyclopropenone (DPC). The receptor source for this set is a woman between 45 and 65 years old with alopecia areata. Some clones in this sample may be carry-over from other donors' samples.

The rearrangement uses TRBV20-1 and TRBJ1-1, with TRBD1 as a possible D gene (5 bases). Germline values: CDR1 DFQATT, CDR2 SNEGSKA (reference sequence). V lost 3 bases and J lost 5, with 16 bases in between. This CDR3 region has 14 residues. As DNA, the CDR3 is TGCAGTGCTAGGCTGGGGGGGATCGGGACTGAAGCTTTCTTT. Amino acid sequence: CSARLGGIGTEAFF.

This clonotype showed up just a few times. The V and J genes are TRBV12-5 and TRBJ2-7; 8 bases match TRBD2. Trimming removed 5 bases from V and 5 bases from J; junction bases left unmatched: 38. Germline CDR1 reads LGHNT; CDR2 reads FRNRAP. The CDR3 loop spans 24 amino acids. In DNA form, the CDR3 reads TGTGCTAGTGGTCTCTTGTGCCCGGGACTAGGGGATAAAAGTCACACCATAAGGATAAACGAGCAGTACTTC. This codes for CASGLLCPGLGDKSHTIRINEQYF.

This clonotype was detected many times. The rearrangement uses TRBV6-4 and TRBJ2-6; no clear D gene. Trimming took 10 bases from V and 0 from J, leaving 10 bases between them. In germline, CDR1 is MRHNA, CDR2 SNTAGT. This CDR3 is built from 14 residues. The CDR3 region is CATSPVSGANVLTF. CDR3 in DNA: TGTGCCACCTCCCCCGTCTCTGGGGCCAACGTCCTGACTTTC.

This clonotype was found a few times. The gene calls are TRBV4-3 and TRBJ2-5; 11 bases agree with TRBD2. The V and J ends lost 0 bases and 5 bases, in that order; junction bases with no gene match: 8. Germline V gives CDR1 LGHNA, CDR2 YSLEER. The CDR3 loop spans 17 amino acids. CDR3 region: CASSQDLTSGTVETQYF. The CDR3 DNA sequence: TGCGCCAGCAGCCAAGACTTGACTAGCGGGACGGTCGAGACCCAGTACTTC.

This clonotype was recorded at least ten times. CDR3 amino acids: CASSGRLEGTGELFF. In nucleotides, the CDR3 is TGTGCCAGCAGTGGCCGACTAGAGGGTACCGGGGAGCTGTTTTTT. This chain links TRBV6-1 with TRBJ2-2, with D maybe TRBD2 (6 bases). V gave up 4 bases and J gave up 5 bases, with 14 bases separating them. Germline CDR1 and CDR2: MNHNS and SASEGT. This CDR3 has 15 residues.

This clonotype was picked up many times. The J gene is TRBJ2-1, the V gene TRBV3-1; 8 bases map to TRBD2. Germline CDR1 reads LGHDT; CDR2 reads YNNKEL (reference sequence). CDR3 length equals 16 residues. J gave up 6 bases and V 2 bases, and 9 bases lay outside the gene matches. The CDR3 here is CASSQRSGGPINEQFF. DNA for the CDR3: TGTGCCAGCAGCCAACGGTCGGGAGGGCCGATCAATGAGCAGTTCTTC.

In its sample, this clonotype was seen many times. This chain uses TRBV6-1 with TRBJ1-2, with a tentative D call TRBD1 (5 bases). The germline V and J ends were trimmed by 4 bases and 3 bases, with 9 bases remaining between them. The CDR3 has 13 amino acids. CDR1 is MNHNS and CDR2 is SASEGT in the germline V gene. CDR3 sequence: CASSVVQDYGYTF. The DNA of the CDR3 is TGTGCCAGCAGTGTGGTACAGGACTATGGCTACACCTTC.

This rearrangement joins TRBV21-1 to TRBJ2-2; the D call TRBD2 from the table was never checked on the DNA. TRBV21-1 is a pseudogene. The CDR3 spans 14 residues. The CDR3 nucleotides read TGTGCCAGCAGCCCCTTCGAGGGTTCCGGGGAGCTGTTTTTT. Protein: CASSPFEGSGELFF.

Ten or more counts support this clonotype. The CDR3 is CASSSQRGLQETQYF. As DNA, the CDR3 is TGTGCCAGCAGCTCACAGCGGGGACTGCAAGAGACCCAGTACTTC. This chain links TRBV7-2 with TRBJ2-5; 7 nucleotides match TRBD2. Losses at the gene ends were 4 bases for V and 2 bases for J; bases not matched to a gene: 7. Germline CDR1 is SGHTA and CDR2 is FQGNSA. The CDR3 runs to 15 residues. The full variable domain, completed using reference TRBV7-2 and TRBJ2-5, is GAGVSQSPSNKVTEKGKDVELRCDPISGHTALYWYRQSLGQGLEFLIYFQGNSAPDKSGLPSDRFSAERTGGSVSTLTIQRTQQEDSAVYLCASSSQRGLQETQYFGPGTRLLVL.

The chain combines TRBV20-1 with TRBJ2-3; TRBD2 matches 13 bases. Germline values: CDR1 DFQATT, CDR2 SNEGSKA (reference sequence). The CDR3 spans 19 residues. J gave up 0 bases and V 5 bases, and 14 bases lay outside the gene matches. CDR3 loop: CSAGRGGTSGRASTDTQYF. Written as DNA, the CDR3 is TGCAGTGCTGGAAGAGGGGGAACTAGCGGGAGGGCGAGCACAGATACGCAGTATTTT.

This clonotype was picked up many times. The chain recombines TRBV6-5 with TRBJ2-7, with 11 bases lining up with TRBD1. Germline V gene data show CDR1 as MNHEY and CDR2 as SVGAGI. The CDR3 contains 14 residues. J was trimmed by 6 bases and V by 5 bases; bases with no gene match: 6. This CDR3 is CASSPTGTGGEQYF. The DNA of the CDR3 is TGTGCCAGCAGTCCGACCGGGACAGGGGGCGAGCAGTACTTC.

The chain joins TRBV29-1 to TRBJ2-1, with D perhaps matching TRBD1 (5 bases). V lost 4 bases, J lost 9 bases, and 13 bases lay in between. CDR1 and CDR2 (germline): SQVTM, ANQGSEA. This CDR3 contains 12 residues. The CDR3 loop is CSVAIQGPEQFF. The CDR3, as DNA: TGCAGCGTTGCAATTCAGGGTCCTGAGCAGTTCTTC.

This clonotype was seen at least ten times. The chain has TRBV20-1 and TRBJ2-1; a weak D match, TRBD2 (6 bases). The length of the CDR3 is 16 residues. The V end lost 0 bases, the J end lost 4 bases, and 16 bases lay between the germline ends. The V gene's germline CDR1 is DFQATT and CDR2 SNEGSKA (reference sequence). DNA for the CDR3: TGCAGTGCTAGAGATCGATCGGGAGCCGTTTACAATGAGCAGTTCTTC. This codes for CSARDRSGAVYNEQFF.

The chain uses TRBV10-3 and TRBJ1-1; D gene unclear. V was shortened by 0 bases and J by 4 bases, with 6 bases between the two germline ends. The CDR3 has 13 residues. Germline V gives CDR1 ENHRY, CDR2 SYGVKD. The CDR3 DNA reads as TGTGCCATCAGTGAGTCGAGAATCACTGAAGCTTTCTTT. Protein sequence: CAISESRITEAFF.

The V gene is TRBV7-6, the J gene TRBJ2-2; D ambiguous. Germline values: CDR1 SGHVS, CDR2 FNYEAQ. V lost 4 bases to trimming and J lost 3 bases, with 6 bases between them. This CDR3 has 13 amino acids. The CDR3 DNA sequence: TGTGCCAGCAGCTCCGCCGACACCGGGGAGCTGTTTTTT. Its protein is CASSSADTGELFF.

This clonotype was observed at least ten times. This rearrangement joins TRBV18 to TRBJ1-1; 7 bases are shared with TRBD1. This CDR3 contains 15 residues. CDR1 and CDR2 (germline): KGHSH, LQKENI. V shed 4 bases, J shed 3 bases, and the junction held 8 bases outside the gene matches. The CDR3 bases are TGTGCCAGCTCACACTCTACAGGGGCGGACACTGAAGCTTTCTTT. This gives the protein CASSHSTGADTEAFF.

V and J are TRBV29-1 and TRBJ2-2; D may be TRBD1 or TRBD2 (5 bases each). Germline V gives CDR1 SQVTM, CDR2 ANQGSEA. Between the trimmed V and J ends, which lost 7 bases and 5 bases, there was a span of 17 bases. This CDR3 region has 14 residues. The CDR3 reads CSARVGGSTGELFF. The CDR3, as DNA: TGCAGCGCCCGGGTTGGGGGTTCAACCGGGGAGCTGTTTTTT.

The chain links TRBV12-3 or TRBV12-4 to TRBJ2-5; D might be TRBD2 (7 bases). V was cut by 3 bases and J by 5 bases, with 13 bases left in between. This CDR3 comprises 14 residues. The CDR3 sequence: CASSFRGAGETQYF. The CDR3 DNA is TGTGCCAGCAGTTTTCGGGGGGCTGGGGAGACCCAGTACTTC.

The chain has TRBV12-3 or TRBV12-4 and TRBJ1-1; no definite D call. CDR3 length equals 11 residues. V was cut by 6 bases and J by 8 bases, with 10 bases left in between. This CDR3 reads CASSPREEAFF. The CDR3 coding sequence is TGTGCCAGCAGCCCCAGAGAGGAAGCTTTCTTT.

This clonotype was observed at least ten times. V gene TRBV2 combines with J gene TRBJ2-3; 11 bases align to TRBD2. The CDR3 contains 15 residues. Germline loops: CDR1 SNHLY, CDR2 FYNNEI. V trimming: 5 bases; J trimming: 2 bases; junction bases outside the gene matches: 3. The CDR3 coding sequence is TGTGCCAGCAGTCCACTAGCGGGAGTCACAGATACGCAGTATTTT. It yields the protein CASSPLAGVTDTQYF.

This clonotype was seen only a few times. This chain connects TRBV28 to TRBJ1-4; D possibly corresponds to TRBD1 (5 bases). The CDR3 spans 14 residues. Germline-derived CDR1 and CDR2 are MDHEN and SYDVKM. Trimming removed 3 bases at V and 8 bases at J, with 13 bases between. CDR3 in amino acids: CASSFAGQGEKLFF. In DNA, the CDR3 is TGTGCCAGCAGTTTTGCGGGCCAGGGAGAAAAACTGTTTTTT.

This clonotype occurred a few times. The chain combines TRBV3-1 with TRBJ1-4, with 7 bases matching TRBD1. The CDR3 is made up of 15 amino acids. Losses at the gene ends were 4 bases for V and 8 bases for J; bases not matched to a gene: 10. Germline V gene sequence: CDR1 LGHDT, CDR2 YNNKEL (reference sequence). The CDR3 DNA reads TGTGCCAGCAGCCCAGAGAGACAGGGCTCCGAAAAACTGTTTTTT. Translation: CASSPERQGSEKLFF.

V gene TRBV2 combines with J gene TRBJ2-7; possible D gene TRBD1, 6 bases. Germline loops: CDR1 SNHLY, CDR2 FYNNEI. The CDR3 is 14 residues long. Trimming removed 6 bases from V and 3 bases from J, with 15 bases in between. In nucleotides, the CDR3 is TGTGCCAGCAGCATACAGGGAAGTCGCTACGAGCAGTACTTC. Translating gives CASSIQGSRYEQYF.